Listed below are T cell receptor beta chains from one sample, sequenced in a study of cytomegalovirus exposure and HLA in healthy donors. Sequenced by immunoSEQ multiplex PCR; TCRdb stores in-frame clones only, minus some. The sample gives over 100,000 clones, roughly nine tenths of which show up once; around 3.1% is in the top ten. The sample consisted of PBMCs. Source of these receptors: a man between 25 and 39 years old in good health and CMV-seronegative. CDR3s include the opening cysteine and the closing phenylalanine or tryptophan. Each record gives: J gene, V gene, D gene, clone size, CDR3 DNA, CDR3 protein. A D gene is named only where the DNA matches it firmly. The size field is filled for only some rows; it gives once, few, many or a size class.

J gene: TRBJ1-1; V gene: TRBV5-1; D gene: TRBD1; clone size: once; CDR3 DNA: TGCGCCAGCAGCTTCCAGGACAGGGTAATTGAAGCTTTCTTT; CDR3 protein: CASSFQDRVIEAFF
J gene: TRBJ1-3; V gene: TRBV6-5; D gene: NA; clone size: NA; CDR3 DNA: TGTGCCAGCAGCCAGGGAAACACCATATATTTT; CDR3 protein: CASSQGNTIYF
J gene: TRBJ1-3; V gene: TRBV18; D gene: NA; clone size: NA; CDR3 DNA: TGTGCCAGCTCACTAACAGCGGGCGGCTTCTCTGGAAACACCATATATTTT; CDR3 protein: CASSLTAGGFSGNTIYF
J gene: TRBJ1-5; V gene: TRBV11-2; D gene: TRBD1; clone size: NA; CDR3 DNA: TGTGCCAGCAGCTTTGGGACAGCCCGAAGTCAGCCCCAGCATTTT; CDR3 protein: CASSFGTARSQPQHF
J gene: TRBJ1-1; V gene: TRBV5-6; D gene: TRBD1; clone size: NA; CDR3 DNA: TGTGCCAGCAGCTCGCAGGGGGGTTGGACTGAAGCTTTCTTT; CDR3 protein: CASSSQGGWTEAFF
J gene: TRBJ2-7; V gene: TRBV11-2; D gene: TRBD2; clone size: NA; CDR3 DNA: TGTGCCAGCAGCCCGCGAGTGGGGGGGATCAACGAGCAGTACTTC; CDR3 protein: CASSPRVGGINEQYF
J gene: TRBJ1-1; V gene: TRBV27; D gene: TRBD1; clone size: NA; CDR3 DNA: TGTGCCAGCAGTTTTCAGGGACAGGTGAACACTGAAGCTTTCTTT; CDR3 protein: CASSFQGQVNTEAFF
J gene: TRBJ1-3; V gene: TRBV7-2; D gene: TRBD1; clone size: NA; CDR3 DNA: TGTGCCAGCAGCTTCGGACAGGGGGCTTGGGGAAACACCATATATTTT; CDR3 protein: CASSFGQGAWGNTIYF
J gene: TRBJ1-5; V gene: TRBV4-1; D gene: TRBD1; clone size: NA; CDR3 DNA: TGCGCCAGCAGCCAATCGGGACAGGGGTCGCAGCAGCCCCAGCATTTT; CDR3 protein: CASSQSGQGSQQPQHF
J gene: TRBJ2-3; V gene: TRBV29-1; D gene: NA; clone size: once; CDR3 DNA: TGCAGCGCCGGGGGACGTGTGGCGGATACGCAGTATTTT; CDR3 protein: CSAGGRVADTQYF
J gene: TRBJ1-3; V gene: TRBV7-8; D gene: TRBD1; clone size: NA; CDR3 DNA: TGTGCCAGCAGGCCGGGACAGGGGGGAGGAAACACCATATATTTT; CDR3 protein: CASRPGQGGGNTIYF
J gene: TRBJ2-7; V gene: TRBV27; D gene: NA; clone size: NA; CDR3 DNA: TGTGCCAGCAGTTATTCCCCCCTCGAGCAGTACTTC; CDR3 protein: CASSYSPLEQYF
J gene: TRBJ2-7; V gene: TRBV7-2; D gene: NA; clone size: NA; CDR3 DNA: TGTGCCAGCAGCACCACGGTCTCCTACGAGCAGTACTTC; CDR3 protein: CASSTTVSYEQYF
J gene: TRBJ1-5; V gene: TRBV19; D gene: NA; clone size: NA; CDR3 DNA: TGTGCCAGTACTTATTTCGGGGGTGAAAGCAATCAGCCCCAGCATTTT; CDR3 protein: CASTYFGGESNQPQHF
J gene: TRBJ1-1; V gene: TRBV5-6; D gene: NA; clone size: NA; CDR3 DNA: TGTGCCAGCAGCTTGGCCGGTAACGGACTTTTT; CDR3 protein: CASSLAGNGLF
J gene: TRBJ1-1; V gene: TRBV7-6; D gene: TRBD1; clone size: NA; CDR3 DNA: TGTGCCAGCAGCTTCAACAGGGGGAACACTGAAGCTTTCTTT; CDR3 protein: CASSFNRGNTEAFF
J gene: TRBJ1-2; V gene: TRBV28; D gene: TRBD1; clone size: NA; CDR3 DNA: TGTGCTACAGGGGCCTACTATGGCTACACCTTC; CDR3 protein: CATGAYYGYTF
J gene: TRBJ2-3; V gene: TRBV6-5; D gene: NA; clone size: NA; CDR3 DNA: TGTGCCAGCAGTAGATCACCACTAGGCACAGATACGCAGTATTTT; CDR3 protein: CASSRSPLGTDTQYF
J gene: TRBJ2-7; V gene: TRBV16; D gene: NA; clone size: NA; CDR3 DNA: TGTGCCAGCAGCCAATCGTCGACATACGAGCAGTACTTC; CDR3 protein: CASSQSSTYEQYF
J gene: TRBJ2-5; V gene: TRBV5-1; D gene: TRBD2; clone size: NA; CDR3 DNA: TGCGCCAGCAGCTGGACTAGCGGGGGGGCCTGGGAGACCCAGTACTTC; CDR3 protein: CASSWTSGGAWETQYF
J gene: TRBJ2-7; V gene: TRBV28; D gene: NA; clone size: NA; CDR3 DNA: TGTGCCAGCGAGAACTCAGACAGGATCGAGCAGTACTTC; CDR3 protein: CASENSDRIEQYF
J gene: TRBJ1-2; V gene: TRBV7-9; D gene: NA; clone size: NA; CDR3 DNA: TGTGCCAGCAGCCTCTCTCTGACAGGCTTCTATGGCTACACCTTC; CDR3 protein: CASSLSLTGFYGYTF
J gene: TRBJ1-1; V gene: TRBV6-5; D gene: NA; clone size: NA; CDR3 DNA: TGTGCCAGTCGGGGGAACACTGAAGCTTTCTTT; CDR3 protein: CASRGNTEAFF
J gene: TRBJ1-1; V gene: TRBV15; D gene: TRBD1; clone size: NA; CDR3 DNA: TGTGCCACCAGCAGAGATCAATGGGGGACAGAAGCGAACACTGAAGCTTTCTTT; CDR3 protein: CATSRDQWGTEANTEAFF
J gene: TRBJ2-5; V gene: TRBV5-1; D gene: NA; clone size: once; CDR3 DNA: TGCGCCAGCAGCTTGATGGGCCAAAACCAAGAGACCCAGTACTTC; CDR3 protein: CASSLMGQNQETQYF
J gene: TRBJ2-3; V gene: TRBV27; D gene: NA; clone size: NA; CDR3 DNA: TGTGCCAGTACTCCGGGGGGCGAGCTAAGCACAGATACGCAGTATTTT; CDR3 protein: CASTPGGELSTDTQYF
J gene: TRBJ2-7; V gene: TRBV5-5; D gene: NA; clone size: NA; CDR3 DNA: TGTGCCAGCAGCTTGCATCCCTCCTACGAGCAGTACTTC; CDR3 protein: CASSLHPSYEQYF
J gene: TRBJ2-1; V gene: TRBV18; D gene: TRBD1; clone size: NA; CDR3 DNA: TGTGCCAGCTCCGGACAGGGGGCGAGCAATGAGCAGTTCTTC; CDR3 protein: CASSGQGASNEQFF
J gene: TRBJ2-7; V gene: TRBV2; D gene: NA; clone size: few; CDR3 DNA: TGTGCCAGCAGTCCGACAGGCTACGAGCAGTACTTC; CDR3 protein: CASSPTGYEQYF
J gene: TRBJ2-1; V gene: TRBV7-3; D gene: NA; clone size: NA; CDR3 DNA: TGTGCCAGCAGCCCCCGGCCAGGTTACAATGAGCAGTTCTTC; CDR3 protein: CASSPRPGYNEQFF
J gene: TRBJ1-1; V gene: TRBV2; D gene: NA; clone size: NA; CDR3 DNA: TGTGCCAGCAGTCTCACAGGGACGAACACTGAAGCTTTCTTT; CDR3 protein: CASSLTGTNTEAFF